One sample yielded the 2 T cell receptor beta chains listed below, sequenced in a study of cytomegalovirus exposure and HLA in healthy donors. 60 Vbeta and 13 Jbeta primers were used in PCR. Method: immunoSEQ multiplex PCR; TCRdb's copy keeps in-frame clones and lacks some. The sample yields about 91,000 clones, about nine tenths seen once. Sequencing used PBMCs. The receptors stem from a man aged 25-40 years in good health and CMV-seropositive.

This clone was seen more than once but under ten times. Within the sample, other DNA sequences also encode this same CDR3. The chain links TRBV5-1 to TRBJ2-3; 8 nucleotides agree with TRBD2. This CDR3 region has 16 residues. The V and J ends lost 0 bases and 0 bases, in that order; junction bases with no gene match: 3. Germline V gene data show CDR1 as SGHRS and CDR2 as YFSETQ. The CDR3 DNA follows: TGCGCCAGCAGCTTGGGAGCTAGCGGGAGCACAGATACGCAGTATTTT. This sequence encodes CASSLGASGSTDTQYF.

The chain carries TRBV10-2 and TRBJ2-3; 7 bases map to TRBD1. V lost 6 bases and J lost 2; bases outside the gene matches: 8. This CDR3 is built from 15 residues. From germline, CDR1 is WSHSY and CDR2 SAAADI. For the CDR3, the DNA is TGCGCCAGCAGCCGCGGGCAGGGGGACACAGATACGCAGTATTTT. It translates to CASSRGQGDTDTQYF.